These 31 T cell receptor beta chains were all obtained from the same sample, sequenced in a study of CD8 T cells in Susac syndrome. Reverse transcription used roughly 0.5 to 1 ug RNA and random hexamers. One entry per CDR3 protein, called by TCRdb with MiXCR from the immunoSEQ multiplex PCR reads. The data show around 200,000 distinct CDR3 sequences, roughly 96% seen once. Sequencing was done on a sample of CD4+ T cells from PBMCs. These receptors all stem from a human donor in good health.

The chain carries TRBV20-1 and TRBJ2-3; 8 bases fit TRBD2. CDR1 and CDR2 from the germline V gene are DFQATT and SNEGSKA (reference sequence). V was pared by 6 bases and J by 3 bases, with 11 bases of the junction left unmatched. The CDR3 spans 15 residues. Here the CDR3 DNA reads TGCAGTGCCACCTTCGGGCAGCGGGAGACAGATACGCAGTATTTT. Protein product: CSATFGQRETDTQYF.

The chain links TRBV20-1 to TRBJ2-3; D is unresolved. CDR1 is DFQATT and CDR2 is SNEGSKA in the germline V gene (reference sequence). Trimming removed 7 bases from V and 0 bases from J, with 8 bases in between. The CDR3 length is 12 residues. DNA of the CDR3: TGCAGTGGTTCGGGTAGCACAGATACGCAGTATTTT. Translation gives CSGSGSTDTQYF.

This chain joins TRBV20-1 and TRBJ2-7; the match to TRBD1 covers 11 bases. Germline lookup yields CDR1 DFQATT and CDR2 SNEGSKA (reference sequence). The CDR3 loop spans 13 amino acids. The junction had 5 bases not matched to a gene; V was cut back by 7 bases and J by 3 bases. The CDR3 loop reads CSVPGTGGYEQYF. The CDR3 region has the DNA TGCAGTGTGCCCGGGACAGGGGGCTACGAGCAGTACTTC.

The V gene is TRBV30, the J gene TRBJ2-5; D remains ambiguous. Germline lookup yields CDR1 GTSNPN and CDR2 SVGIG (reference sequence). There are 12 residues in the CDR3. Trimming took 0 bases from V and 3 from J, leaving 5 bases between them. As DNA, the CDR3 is TGTGCCTGGAGTGTAGGTAAAGAGACCCAGTACTTC. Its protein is CAWSVGKETQYF. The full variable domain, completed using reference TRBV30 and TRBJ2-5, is SQTIHQWPATLVQPVGSPLSLECTVEGTSNPNLYWYRQAAGRGLQLLFYSVGIGQISSEVPQNLSASRPQDRQFILSSKKLLLSDSGFYLCAWSVGKETQYFGPGTRLLVL.

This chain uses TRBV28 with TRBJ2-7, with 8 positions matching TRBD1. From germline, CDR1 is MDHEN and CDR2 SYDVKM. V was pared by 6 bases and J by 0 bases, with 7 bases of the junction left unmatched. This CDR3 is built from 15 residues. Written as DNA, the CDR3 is TGTGCCAGCAGACGACAGGGGCTTAGCTCCTACGAGCAGTACGTC. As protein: CASRRQGLSSYEQYV.

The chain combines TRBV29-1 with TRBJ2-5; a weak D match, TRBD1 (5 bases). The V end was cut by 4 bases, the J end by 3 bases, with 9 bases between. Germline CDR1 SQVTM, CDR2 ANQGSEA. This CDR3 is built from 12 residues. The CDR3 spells CSVGGREETQYF. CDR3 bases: TGCAGCGTTGGGGGCAGGGAAGAGACCCAGTACTTC.

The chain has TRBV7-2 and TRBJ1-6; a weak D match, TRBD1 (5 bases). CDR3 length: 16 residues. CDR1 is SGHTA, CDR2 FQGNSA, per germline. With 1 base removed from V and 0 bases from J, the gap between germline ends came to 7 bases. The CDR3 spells CASSLGQSSYNSPLHF. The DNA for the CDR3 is TGTGCCAGCAGCTTAGGACAGAGCTCCTATAATTCACCCCTCCACTTT.

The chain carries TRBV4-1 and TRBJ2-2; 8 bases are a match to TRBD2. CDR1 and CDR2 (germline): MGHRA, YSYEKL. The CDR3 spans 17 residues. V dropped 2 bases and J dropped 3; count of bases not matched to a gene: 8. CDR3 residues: CASSQNRAGVDTGELFF. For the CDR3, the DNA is TGCGCCAGCAGCCAAAATCGAGCGGGAGTAGACACCGGGGAGCTGTTTTTT.

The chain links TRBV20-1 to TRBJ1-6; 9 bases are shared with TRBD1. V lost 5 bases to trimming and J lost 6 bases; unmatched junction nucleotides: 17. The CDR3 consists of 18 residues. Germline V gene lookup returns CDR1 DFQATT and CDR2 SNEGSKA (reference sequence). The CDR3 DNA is TGCAGTGCTGTAGGGACGGGACAGGGACGCGCTTTTAATTCACCCCTCCACTTT. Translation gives CSAVGTGQGRAFNSPLHF.

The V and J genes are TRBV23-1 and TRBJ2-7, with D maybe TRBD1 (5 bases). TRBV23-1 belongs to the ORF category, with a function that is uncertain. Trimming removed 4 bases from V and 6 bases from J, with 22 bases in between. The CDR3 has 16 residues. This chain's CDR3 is CASSLDSVDTSCEQYF. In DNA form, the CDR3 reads TGCGCCAGCAGTCTCGACAGCGTAGACACCAGCTGCGAGCAGTACTTC.

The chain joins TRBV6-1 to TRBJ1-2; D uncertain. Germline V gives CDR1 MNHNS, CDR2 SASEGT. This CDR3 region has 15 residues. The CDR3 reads CAAHPADAGLNGYTF. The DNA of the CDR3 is TGTGCAGCCCACCCCGCCGACGCTGGATTGAATGGCTACACCTTC.

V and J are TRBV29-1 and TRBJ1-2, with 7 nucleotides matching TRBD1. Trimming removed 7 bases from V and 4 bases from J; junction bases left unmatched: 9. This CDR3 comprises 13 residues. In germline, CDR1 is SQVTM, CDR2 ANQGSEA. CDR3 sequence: CSASGTAIYGYTF. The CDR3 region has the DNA TGCAGCGCTTCCGGGACAGCGATCTATGGCTACACCTTC.

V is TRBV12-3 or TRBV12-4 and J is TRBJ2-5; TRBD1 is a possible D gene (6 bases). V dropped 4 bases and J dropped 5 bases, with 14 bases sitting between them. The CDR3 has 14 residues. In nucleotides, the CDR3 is TGTGCCAGCAGTTCCCCACAGGGACCGGAGACCCAGTACTTC. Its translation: CASSSPQGPETQYF.

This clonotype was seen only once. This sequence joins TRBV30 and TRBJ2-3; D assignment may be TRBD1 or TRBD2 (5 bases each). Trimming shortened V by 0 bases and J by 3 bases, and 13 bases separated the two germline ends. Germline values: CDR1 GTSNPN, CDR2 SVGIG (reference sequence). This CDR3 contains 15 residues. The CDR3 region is CAWSVRGARTDTQYF. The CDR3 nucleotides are TGTGCCTGGAGTGTCCGAGGGGCGCGGACAGATACGCAGTATTTT.

This chain's CDR3 is CASSHRQGGSYEQYF. The CDR3 region has the DNA TGTGCCAGCTCACACCGACAGGGAGGCTCCTACGAGCAGTACTTC. The V call is TRBV18, the J call TRBJ2-7, with D perhaps TRBD1 (7 bases). Trimming pared 4 bases from V and 0 bases from J, leaving 13 bases between. This CDR3 has 15 residues. CDR1 KGHSH and CDR2 LQKENI come from the germline V gene.

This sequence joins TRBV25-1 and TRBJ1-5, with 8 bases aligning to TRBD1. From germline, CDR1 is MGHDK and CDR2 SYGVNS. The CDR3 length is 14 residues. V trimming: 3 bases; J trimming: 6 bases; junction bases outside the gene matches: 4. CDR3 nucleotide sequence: TGTGCCAGCAGTGACAGGGGGCCGGGTCAGCCCCAGCATTTT. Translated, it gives CASSDRGPGQPQHF.

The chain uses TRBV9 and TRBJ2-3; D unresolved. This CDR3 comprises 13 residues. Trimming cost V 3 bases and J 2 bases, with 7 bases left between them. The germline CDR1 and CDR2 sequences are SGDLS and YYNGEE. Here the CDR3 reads CASSAISTDTQYF. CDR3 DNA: TGTGCCAGCAGCGCTATATCCACAGATACGCAGTATTTT.

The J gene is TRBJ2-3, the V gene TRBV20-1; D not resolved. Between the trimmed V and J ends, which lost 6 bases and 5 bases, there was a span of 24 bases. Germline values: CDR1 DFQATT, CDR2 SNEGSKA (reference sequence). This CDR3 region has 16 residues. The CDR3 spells CSAPPEALMDQDTQYF. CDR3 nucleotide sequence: TGCAGTGCCCCACCAGAGGCTTTGATGGACCAAGATACGCAGTATTTT.

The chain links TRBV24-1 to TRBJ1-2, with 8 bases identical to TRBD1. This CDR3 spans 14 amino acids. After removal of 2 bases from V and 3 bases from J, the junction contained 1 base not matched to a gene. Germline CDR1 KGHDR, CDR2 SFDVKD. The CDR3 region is CATSDSGQDYGYTF. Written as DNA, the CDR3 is TGTGCCACCAGTGATTCGGGACAGGACTATGGCTACACCTTC.

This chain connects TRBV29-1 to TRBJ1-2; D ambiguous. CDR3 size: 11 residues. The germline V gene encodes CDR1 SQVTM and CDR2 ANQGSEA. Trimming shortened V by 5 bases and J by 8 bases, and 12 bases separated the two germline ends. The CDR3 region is CSVLESGGYTF. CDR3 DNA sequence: TGCAGCGTTTTAGAGTCCGGAGGCTACACCTTC.

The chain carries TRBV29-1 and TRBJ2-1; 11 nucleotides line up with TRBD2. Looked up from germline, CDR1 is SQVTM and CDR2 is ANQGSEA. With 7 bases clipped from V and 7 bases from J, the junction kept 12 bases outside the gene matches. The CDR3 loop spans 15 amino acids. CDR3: CSGVRGTSGSNEQFF. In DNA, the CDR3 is TGCAGCGGGGTGAGGGGAACTAGCGGGAGTAATGAGCAGTTCTTC.

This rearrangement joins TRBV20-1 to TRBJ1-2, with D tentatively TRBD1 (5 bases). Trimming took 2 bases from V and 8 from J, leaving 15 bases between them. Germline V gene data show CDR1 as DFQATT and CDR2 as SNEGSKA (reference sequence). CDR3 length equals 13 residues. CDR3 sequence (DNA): TGCAGTGCTAGATTGGGACCCAGCGGCGGCTACACCTTC. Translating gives CSARLGPSGGYTF.

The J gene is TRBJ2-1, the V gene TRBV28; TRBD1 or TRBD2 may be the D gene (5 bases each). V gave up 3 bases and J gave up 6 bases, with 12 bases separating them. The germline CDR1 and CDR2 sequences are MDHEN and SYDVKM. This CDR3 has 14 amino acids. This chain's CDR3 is CASSFPGPTNEQFF. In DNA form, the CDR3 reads TGTGCCAGCAGTTTCCCGGGGCCTACCAATGAGCAGTTCTTC.

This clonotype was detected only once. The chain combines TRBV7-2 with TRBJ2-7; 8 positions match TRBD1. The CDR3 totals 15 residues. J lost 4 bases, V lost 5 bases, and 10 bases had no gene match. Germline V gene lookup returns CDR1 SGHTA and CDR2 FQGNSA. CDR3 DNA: TGTGCCAGCAGCCGCGGACAGGGTATCGAGTACGAGCAGTACGTC. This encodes CASSRGQGIEYEQYV.

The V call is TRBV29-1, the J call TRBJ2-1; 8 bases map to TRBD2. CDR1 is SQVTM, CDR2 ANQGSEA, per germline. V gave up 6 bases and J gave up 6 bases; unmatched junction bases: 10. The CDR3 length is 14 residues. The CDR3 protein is CSVEISGVRNEQFF. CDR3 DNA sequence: TGCAGCGTCGAAATTAGCGGGGTTCGCAATGAGCAGTTCTTC.

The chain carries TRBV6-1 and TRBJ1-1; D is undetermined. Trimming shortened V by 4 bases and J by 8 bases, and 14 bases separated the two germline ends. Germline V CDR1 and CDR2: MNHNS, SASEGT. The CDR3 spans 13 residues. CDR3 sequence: CASSGELSTEAFF. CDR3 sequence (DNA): TGTGCCAGCAGTGGAGAACTTTCAACCGAAGCTTTCTTT.

CDR3 region: CASSAYTYGYTF. The CDR3 region has the DNA TGTGCCAGCAGTGCATACACCTATGGCTACACCTTC. V is TRBV2 and J is TRBJ1-2, with D hard to call. The CDR3 has 12 residues. Per the germline V gene, CDR1 is SNHLY and CDR2 is FYNNEI. Trimming left V 4 bases short and J 4 bases short, with 7 bases between.

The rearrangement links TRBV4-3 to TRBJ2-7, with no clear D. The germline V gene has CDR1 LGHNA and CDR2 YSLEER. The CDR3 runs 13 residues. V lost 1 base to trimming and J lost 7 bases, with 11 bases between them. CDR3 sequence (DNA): TGCGCCAGCAGCCAAGGTACGGCAAGGGAGCAGTACTTC. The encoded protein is CASSQGTAREQYF.

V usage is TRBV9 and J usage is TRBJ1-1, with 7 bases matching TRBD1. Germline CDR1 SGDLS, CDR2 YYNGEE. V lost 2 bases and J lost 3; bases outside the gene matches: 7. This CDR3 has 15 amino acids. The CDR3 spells CASSVLGDRDTEAFF. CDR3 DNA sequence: TGTGCCAGCAGCGTTTTAGGTGACAGGGACACTGAAGCTTTCTTT.

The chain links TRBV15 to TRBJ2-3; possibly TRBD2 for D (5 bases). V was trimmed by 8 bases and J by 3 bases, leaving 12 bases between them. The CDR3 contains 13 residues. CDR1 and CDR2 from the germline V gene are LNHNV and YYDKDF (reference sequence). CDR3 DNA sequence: TGTGCCACCGGGAGTCGAGGGACAGATACGCAGTATTTT. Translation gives CATGSRGTDTQYF.

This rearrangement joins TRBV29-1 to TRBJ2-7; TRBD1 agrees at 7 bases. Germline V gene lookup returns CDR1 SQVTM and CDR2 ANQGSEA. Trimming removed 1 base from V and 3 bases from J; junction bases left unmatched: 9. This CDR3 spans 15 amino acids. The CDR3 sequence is CSVEAAGRGIYEQYF. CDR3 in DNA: TGCAGCGTTGAAGCGGCGGGCAGGGGGATCTACGAGCAGTACTTC.